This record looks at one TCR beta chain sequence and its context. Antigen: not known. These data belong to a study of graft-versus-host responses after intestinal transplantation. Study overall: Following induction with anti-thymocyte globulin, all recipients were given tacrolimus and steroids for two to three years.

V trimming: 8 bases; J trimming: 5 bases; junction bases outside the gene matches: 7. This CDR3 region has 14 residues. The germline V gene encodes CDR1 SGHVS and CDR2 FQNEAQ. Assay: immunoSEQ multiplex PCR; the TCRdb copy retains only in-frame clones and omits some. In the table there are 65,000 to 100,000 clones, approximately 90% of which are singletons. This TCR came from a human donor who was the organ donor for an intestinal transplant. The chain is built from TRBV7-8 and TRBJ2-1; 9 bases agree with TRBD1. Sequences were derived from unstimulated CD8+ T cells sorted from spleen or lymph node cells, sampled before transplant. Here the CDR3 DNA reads TGTGCCAGCGGCGACAGGGGGGGGAACAATGAGCAGTTCTTC. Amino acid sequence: CASGDRGGNNEQFF. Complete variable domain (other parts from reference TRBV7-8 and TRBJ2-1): GAGVSQSPRYKVAKRGQDVALRCDPISGHVSLFWYQQALGQGPEFLTYFQNEAQLDKSGLPSDRFFAERPEGSVSTLKIQRTQQEDSAVYLCASGDRGGNNEQFFGPGTRLTVL.